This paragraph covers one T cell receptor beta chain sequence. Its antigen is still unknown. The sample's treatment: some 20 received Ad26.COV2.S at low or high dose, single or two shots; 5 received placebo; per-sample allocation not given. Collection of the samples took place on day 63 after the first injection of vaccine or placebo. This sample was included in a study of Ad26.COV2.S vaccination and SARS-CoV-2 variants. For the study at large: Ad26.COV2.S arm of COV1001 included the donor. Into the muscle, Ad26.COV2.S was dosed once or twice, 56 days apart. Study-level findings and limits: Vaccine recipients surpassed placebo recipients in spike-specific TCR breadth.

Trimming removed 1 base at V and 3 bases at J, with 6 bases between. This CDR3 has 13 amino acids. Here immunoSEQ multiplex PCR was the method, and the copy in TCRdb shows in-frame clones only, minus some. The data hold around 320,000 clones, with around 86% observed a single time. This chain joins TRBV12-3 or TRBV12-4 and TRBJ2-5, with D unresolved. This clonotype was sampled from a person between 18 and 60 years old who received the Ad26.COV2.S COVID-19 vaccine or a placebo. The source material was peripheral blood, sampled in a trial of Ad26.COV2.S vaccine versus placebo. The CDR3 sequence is CASSLVHKETQYF. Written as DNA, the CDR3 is TGTGCCAGCAGTTTAGTACATAAAGAGACCCAGTACTTC.